Below, 19 T cell receptor beta chains from the same sample are listed, as sequenced in a study of blood T cells in healthy people across ages. Combining a sample-barcoded 5' primer with a J-beta primer mix, a second PCR ran for about 7 to 11 cycles. TCRdb reprocessed the 5' RACE reads with MiXCR, giving one entry per CDR3 protein. Among roughly 1,100,000 distinct CDR3 sequences, approximately 26% were seen once, and the ten largest hold 0.65% to 0.75%. Separately, the same data were catalogued under a study of T cells of mothers and their children.

The sequenced sample consisted of blood. These receptors were collected from a girl aged 2-10 years in good health.

This clonotype was counted a few times. The chain joins TRBV10-2 to TRBJ1-2; D is possibly TRBD1 (5 bases). CDR1 is WSHSY and CDR2 is SAAADI in the germline V gene. V was cut by 10 bases and J by 8 bases, with 23 bases left in between. The CDR3 runs 14 residues. The CDR3 nucleotides are TGCGCCATATACATGAATGACGTGGAGGGGGGCTACACCTTC. Amino acid sequence: CAIYMNDVEGGYTF.

In this sample, this clonotype turned up a few times. The rearrangement links TRBV27 to TRBJ1-1; no clear D gene. Trimming cost V 6 bases and J 3 bases, with 8 bases left between them. This CDR3 spans 12 amino acids. The germline V gene has CDR1 MNHEY and CDR2 SMNVEV (reference sequence). CDR3 residues: CASRRSDTEAFF. DNA for the CDR3: TGTGCCAGCAGACGGAGTGACACTGAAGCTTTCTTT.

This clonotype was seen a few times. The rearrangement uses TRBV11-2 and TRBJ2-5, with D possibly being TRBD1 or TRBD2 (6 bases each). The DNA end is a closer match to TRBJ2-7, so the J assignment may be wrong. This CDR3 is built from 13 residues. Germline V gene sequence: CDR1 SGHAT, CDR2 FQNNGV. The CDR3 sequence is CASSPGDIYEQYF. The CDR3 nucleotides are TGTGCCAGCAGTCCGGGGGACATTTACGAGCAGTACTTC.

This clonotype was seen more than once but under ten times. The chain links TRBV2 to TRBJ2-7; TRBD1 is a possible D gene (6 bases). V was pared by 10 bases and J by 1 base, with 14 bases between. Germline V gene sequence: CDR1 SNHLY, CDR2 FYNNEI. The CDR3 spans 13 residues. The CDR3 nucleotides read TGTGCCAAAAGACAGGAAAAATCCTACGAGCAGTACTTC. It specifies CAKRQEKSYEQYF.

In its sample, this clonotype was seen many times. The chain links TRBV9 to TRBJ2-5; D is perhaps TRBD1 (5 bases). The germline V gene has CDR1 SGDLS and CDR2 YYNGEE. The CDR3 has 16 residues. V lost 0 bases and J lost 2, with 14 bases in between. The CDR3, as DNA: TGTGCCAGCAGCGTAGTAGGGGCCGGACCTCAAGAGACCCAGTACTTC. Protein sequence: CASSVVGAGPQETQYF.

The chain has TRBV12-3 or TRBV12-4 and TRBJ2-3, with 7 bases lining up with TRBD2. This CDR3 region has 16 residues. The V segment lost 6 bases and the J segment 0 bases; nucleotides outside the gene matches: 9. The chain's CDR3 is CASSSIHGGSTDTQYF. For the CDR3, the DNA is TGTGCCAGCAGCTCAATCCACGGGGGGAGCACAGATACGCAGTATTTT.

This chain joins TRBV11-2 and TRBJ1-1; D unclear. The ends were cut back, 2 bases at V and 2 bases at J, with 6 bases in the middle. Germline CDR1 and CDR2: SGHAT and FQNNGV. CDR3 length: 13 residues. CDR3 loop: CASSLITNTEAFF. The CDR3 region has the DNA TGTGCCAGCAGCTTAATCACTAACACTGAAGCTTTCTTT. The full variable domain, completed using reference TRBV11-2 and TRBJ1-1, is EAGVAQSPRYKIIEKRQSVAFWCNPISGHATLYWYQQILGQGPKLLIQFQNNGVVDDSQLPKDRFSAERLKGVDSTLKIQPAKLEDSAVYLCASSLITNTEAFFGQGTRLTVV.

V usage is TRBV28 and J usage is TRBJ2-4; no definite D call. The germline V and J ends were trimmed by 1 base and 8 bases, with 9 bases remaining between them. This CDR3 comprises 13 residues. The germline V gene encodes CDR1 MDHEN and CDR2 SYDVKM. The CDR3 here is CASSLSIVHIQYF. The CDR3 nucleotides are TGTGCCAGCAGTTTATCGATCGTTCACATTCAGTACTTC.

V usage is TRBV13 and J usage is TRBJ2-6; D is unclear. The germline gives CDR1 PRHDT, CDR2 FYEKMQ (reference sequence). Between the trimmed V and J ends, which lost 8 bases and 0 bases, there was a span of 5 bases. There are 13 residues in the CDR3. CDR3 in amino acids: CASCSSGANVLTF. CDR3 coding DNA: TGTGCCAGCTGTAGCTCTGGGGCCAACGTCCTGACTTTC.

This chain uses TRBV6-1 with TRBJ2-1, with TRBD1 identical over 7 bases. From germline, CDR1 is MNHNS and CDR2 SASEGT. V lost 7 bases and J lost 0; bases outside the gene matches: 6. The CDR3 is 15 amino acids. The CDR3 DNA is TGTGCCAGCAACCCGGACAGGAGCTCCTACAATGAGCAGTTCTTC. Translated, it gives CASNPDRSSYNEQFF.

This clonotype was counted many times. This chain connects TRBV4-3 to TRBJ1-6, with D possibly TRBD1 on 5 matching bases. V lost 0 bases and J lost 9, with 12 bases in between. Germline CDR1 reads LGHNA; CDR2 reads YSLEER. This CDR3 spans 15 amino acids. In DNA, the CDR3 is TGCGCCAGCAGCCAAGAAAGGCGTCAGGGTTCACCCCTCCACTTT. It codes for CASSQERRQGSPLHF.

This clonotype has a handful of counts. The chain has TRBV7-2 and TRBJ2-5; D is uncertain. CDR1 is SGHTA, CDR2 FQGNSA, per germline. V was cut by 5 bases and J by 5 bases, with 18 bases left in between. The CDR3 consists of 15 residues. The CDR3 region has the DNA TGTGCCAGCAGCCTATCTATGCAAAGGCAGGAGACCCAGTACTTC. Translating gives CASSLSMQRQETQYF.

The gene calls are TRBV4-1 and TRBJ2-1; D may be TRBD1 (5 bases). The CDR3 is 16 residues long. Germline CDR1 is MGHRA and CDR2 is YSYEKL. Trimming took 0 bases from V and 8 from J, leaving 17 bases between them. CDR3 loop: CASSQDQGLLGDEQFF. CDR3 DNA sequence: TGCGCCAGCAGCCAAGATCAGGGCCTCCTCGGCGATGAGCAGTTCTTC.

V is TRBV6-5 and J is TRBJ2-4; 8 bases line up with TRBD1. Germline CDR1 MNHEY, CDR2 SVGAGI. The CDR3 sequence is 13 residues long. V dropped 6 bases and J dropped 7; count of bases not matched to a gene: 5. The CDR3 sequence: CASRSDRENIQYF. Here the CDR3 DNA reads TGTGCCAGCAGGTCGGACAGGGAGAACATTCAGTACTTC.

In this sample, this clonotype turned up a few times. The chain combines TRBV20-1 with TRBJ2-5; D is possibly TRBD2 (5 bases). The CDR3 sequence is 16 residues long. Germline assignment: CDR1 DFQATT and CDR2 SNEGSKA (reference sequence). V was shortened by 6 bases and J by 1 base, with 21 bases between the two germline ends. For the CDR3, the DNA is TGCAGTGCCACCATGTGGAGACGGGGATCCCAAGAGACCCAGTACTTC. Translating gives CSATMWRRGSQETQYF.

This clonotype was seen a few times. The rearrangement links TRBV4-1 to TRBJ2-2, with 7 bases identical to TRBD2. This CDR3 contains 15 residues. The V gene end was trimmed by 1 base and the J gene end by 6 bases; junction bases not matched to a gene: 5. From germline, CDR1 is MGHRA and CDR2 YSYEKL. The DNA of the CDR3 is TGCGCCAGCAGCCAAGGGCGCGGGAGAGCCGGGGAGCTGTTTTTT. This gives the protein CASSQGRGRAGELFF.

The chain employs TRBV11-2 and TRBJ2-5, with D possibly TRBD2 on 7 matching bases. Germline lookup yields CDR1 SGHAT and CDR2 FQNNGV. V gave up 4 bases and J gave up 11 bases, with 23 bases separating them. This CDR3 region has 15 residues. CDR3 protein: CASSSRGGKLGEQYF. As DNA, the CDR3 is TGTGCCAGCAGCTCCAGGGGAGGGAAGCTGGGGGAGCAGTACTTC.

This clonotype was detected only a few times. The chain combines TRBV29-1 with TRBJ1-5; D might be TRBD1 (6 bases). This CDR3 has 13 residues. V dropped 7 bases and J dropped 6 bases, with 16 bases sitting between them. Germline assignment: CDR1 SQVTM and CDR2 ANQGSEA. For the CDR3, the DNA is TGCAGCGCGGGTGGGGGGCGAGCTCAGCCCCAGCATTTT. This codes for CSAGGGRAQPQHF.

The chain has TRBV6-2 or TRBV6-3 and TRBJ1-4; D is unresolved. This CDR3 contains 12 residues. Deletions cut 3 bases from V and 11 bases from J, with 10 bases between. From germline, CDR1 is MNHEY and CDR2 SVGEGT. CDR3 bases: TGTGCCAGCAGTTATTCCAGTGAGAAACTGTTTTTT. As protein: CASSYSSEKLFF.